This T cell receptor (beta chain) was found in a study of vaccination and CD4 T cells after COVID-19 (dated by TCRdb to 2021 to 2024). Regarding the research as a whole: In the convalescent cohort there were six males and four females, among whom were two Hispanic individuals, seven Caucasians, two Asians and one multiracial person. Participants got two doses of the Pfizer-BioNTech BNT162b2 vaccine (n=8) or two doses of the Moderna mRNA-1273 vaccine (n=2). Post-COVID blood samples from convalescent patients were collected a median of about 100 days after diagnosis, with a range of 35 to 161 days. Post-vaccine blood samples were taken a median of roughly 72 days after the second vaccine dose, with a range of about 13 to 250 days. For stimulating the cultures, overlapping spike peptide pools were used, derived from SARS-CoV-2 as well as from the common cold coronaviruses HCoV-NL63, HCoV-OC43 and HCoV-229E. Control cultures used a CEFX viral epitope pool as positive control, an HIV-1 Nef peptide pool as negative control, or no peptide. In roughly 11 COVID-19 convalescent patients and a few infection-naive healthy vaccine recipients, the spike-specific CD4+ TCR repertoire before mRNA vaccination was compared with the repertoire after mRNA vaccination. An earlier paper using these donors assessed, at the TCR clonotype level, memory CD4+ T cell crossreactivity between SARS-CoV-2 and common cold coronavirus spike proteins. Summary of the overall study and its limitations: In convalescent patients, a median approximately 86% of post-vaccine SARS-CoV-2-reactive clones were detected only after vaccination, and vaccine-specific priming was suggested by this finding. Although the median number of SARS-CoV-2-reactive clonotypes went up from around 20 after infection to 30 to 45 after vaccination, the increase was not significant. Relatively few convalescent patients were included in the study, and early timepoints after natural infection were not analyzed. Of the vaccine-specific clones found in convalescent patients, nearly all (304 of 307) were mono-reactive for SARS-CoV-2 spike instead of being cross-reactive with common cold coronaviruses.

The CDR3 holds 14 amino acids from the cysteine to the phenylalanine. Kept here is only the CDR3 DNA, which spans 42 bases and is read in frame from base 1. V is reduced by 1 base and J by 4 bases, leaving a spacing of 9 bases between them. Looking up the germline V gene yields CDR1 SGHVS and CDR2 FNYEAQ. A word on this clonotype: Its antigen is still unknown. No per-base quality is available; no much larger clone lies one base away.

Library preparation was by PCR. At the Johns Hopkins FTIC core, DNA from the cultured CD4+ T cells underwent TCR sequencing with the Oncomine TCR Beta short-read assay. Genomic DNA was extracted from the cultured CD4+ T cells with the QIAamp micro DNA kit. Oncomine TCR Beta libraries from cultured CD4+ T cells were pooled using unique dual indexes and sequenced on an Illumina iSeq 100. The authors' pipeline ran thus. Non-productive sequences were removed, and CDR3s that did not start with C, did not end with F or W, or were shorter than 7 amino acids were discarded. The MANAFEST web application was used to identify antigen-specific clonotypes by comparing peptide-stimulated wells against reference wells and other culture wells. Positive clones required FDR below 0.05, an odds ratio above 5, and productive frequency above 0.1% in at least two of three replicate wells. A clonotype counted as cross-reactive if it showed significant expansion both in the SARS-CoV-2 spike wells and in at least one common cold coronavirus spike condition. CDR3 homology was assessed with Levenshtein distances (stringdist) and unrooted phylogenetic trees (ape) in R version 3.6.1. TCRdb applied fastp at Q25 and MiXCR to the public reads, then kept only in-frame beta chains. Every entry covers one CDR3 protein and lists the most common genes and DNA from its rows. The V and J calls come from TCRdb's annotation, not from the publication. The sample table holds approximately 9,100 distinct CDR3 sequences, of which 36% were seen once. Around a fifth of the sample comes from the top ten.

The meaning of the sample's treatment or condition label: roughly 10-day PBMC culture with coronavirus spike peptide pools or control peptides (ViraFEST assay). CD4+ T cells from unexposed donors were collected before the COVID-19 pandemic (2011-2018). The study used the ViraFEST assay, which expanded antigen-specific T cells with peptide pools and then identified expanded clonotypes by TCR sequencing. Each well held 2 million or so PBMCs cultured in IMDM containing roughly 5% human AB serum and 10 IU/ml IL-2, with about 10 ug/ml peptide pools added. On days 3 and 7, half of the culture medium was replaced with fresh IL-2-containing medium. CD4+ T cells were isolated after about 10 days of culture through negative selection using the EasySep CD4+ T cell isolation kit. Unexposed donor CD4+ T cells were tested for reactivity to SARS-CoV-2 S and N and four common cold coronavirus spike pools, as cell number allowed. Ficoll-Paque Plus gradient centrifugation was used to isolate PBMCs from whole blood, and the isolated PBMCs were then either used fresh or cryopreserved at -140C. Triplicate wells were generally used for each culture condition. Leukapheresis product for the unexposed donors was bought commercially.

The rearrangement combines TRBV7-6 with TRBJ2-3, with the D gene call left open. Sample: CD4+ T cells from blood, cultured in vitro. The receptor was derived from a human donor in good health. The DNA sequence is TGTGCCAGCAGCTTAGTCCTAGGCTCAGATACGCAGTATTTT. Its protein product is CASSLVLGSDTQYF. The variable domain in full, with residues beyond the CDR3 obtained from the reference TRBV7-6 and TRBJ2-3 genes, is GAGVSQSPRYKVTKRGQDVALRCDPISGHVSLYWYRQALGQGPEFLTYFNYEAQQDKSGLPNDRFSAERPEGSISTLTIQRTEQRDSAMYRCASSLVLGSDTQYFGPGTRLTVL.